This T cell receptor (beta chain) was sequenced for a study of blood T cell repertoires in COVID-19. Germline V lookup: CDR1 SGHAT, CDR2 FQNNGV. This CDR3 is 14 amino acids long. V trimming: 3 bases; J trimming: 4 bases; junction bases outside the gene matches: 1. Assay used: immunoSEQ multiplex PCR; TCRdb lists only in-frame clones, some missing. The data contain approximately 100,000 clones, around 85% of them singletons. Material for sequencing was PBMCs or T cells enriched from blood (not recorded which). The TCR sequence derives from a woman in her forties or fifties who had recovered from COVID-19. The chain links TRBV11-2 to TRBJ2-7; TRBD1 agrees at 12 bases. The CDR3 here is CASSLGQGAYEQYF. As DNA, the CDR3 is TGTGCCAGCAGCTTGGGACAGGGGGCTTACGAGCAGTACTTC.